This is a list of T cell receptor beta chains from one sample in a study of control samples from healthy donors and cancer patients. Only in-frame clones appear in the TCRdb table, and some are missing; sequencing was by immunoSEQ multiplex PCR. The sample lists some 160,000 clones, approximately 88% seen once, with about 4.9% in the top ten. The specimen sequenced was blood. Source of these receptors: a man aged 30 to 39 in good health. Each CDR3 is given with its conserved first and last residue. D genes are given only for firm matches. Some rows mark clone size as missing; the rest say once, few, many or name a class of expanded clone.

j_call,clone_size,d_call,v_call,cdr3_nt,cdr3_aa
TRBJ2-7,.,TRBD2,TRBV13,TGTGCCAGCAGCTTAATGACTAGCGGGTTTTGGGAGCAGTACTTC,CASSLMTSGFWEQYF
TRBJ2-1,.,.,TRBV5-6,TGTGCCAGCAGCTTGTACAATGAGCAGTTCTTC,CASSLYNEQFF
TRBJ1-5,.,.,TRBV18,TGTGCCAGCTCACCACTACGGACCGGGCAGCCCCAGCATTTT,CASSPLRTGQPQHF
TRBJ1-4,.,.,TRBV14,TGTGCCAGCAGCCAACAGATCTCGAGGGGTGAAAAACTGTTTTTT,CASSQQISRGEKLFF
TRBJ1-2,.,.,TRBV7-2,TGTGCCAGCAGCTTAGGGGGAGGAGGGGTCGCCTATGGCTACACCTTC,CASSLGGGGVAYGYTF
TRBJ1-1,.,.,TRBV19,TGTGCCAGTAGTGTCCGGTTGAACACTGAAGCTTTCTTT,CASSVRLNTEAFF
TRBJ2-3,once,.,TRBV9,TGTGCCAGCAGCGTACCCCTAGGGTATTTT,CASSVPLGYF
TRBJ2-1,.,.,TRBV12-3/TRBV12-4,TGTGCCAGCAGTTTGGTCGCCTACAATGAGCAGTTCTTC,CASSLVAYNEQFF
TRBJ2-3,.,.,TRBV20-1,TGCAGTGTTCGAGGGTCTTATACGCAGTATTTT,CSVRGSYTQYF
TRBJ1-2,.,.,TRBV5-8,TGTGCCAGCAGCTTGGGGCTCGGGGGTCACGTCTATGGCTACACCTTC,CASSLGLGGHVYGYTF
TRBJ1-5,once,TRBD1,TRBV27,TGTGCCAGCAGTTCCTCGGACAGGGGGCAGTTTGATCAGCCCCAGCATTTT,CASSSSDRGQFDQPQHF
TRBJ2-1,once,.,TRBV6-4,TGTGCCAGCAGTGACTCGTTAACAGGACCCTACAATGAGCAGTTCTTC,CASSDSLTGPYNEQFF
TRBJ1-5,.,.,TRBV27,TGTGCCAGCGGTACGGCCAGGGTTAATCAGCCCCAGCATTTT,CASGTARVNQPQHF
TRBJ2-3,.,.,TRBV7-9,TGTGCCAGCAGCTTACGGATGGACACAGATACGCAGTATTTT,CASSLRMDTDTQYF
TRBJ2-1,.,TRBD1,TRBV4-1,TGCGCCAGCAGCCAAGCCTGGACAGGGGAGTTAGAGCAGTTCTTC,CASSQAWTGELEQFF
TRBJ1-2,.,.,TRBV29-1,TGCAGCGTTCCCTCGGGGGGCACCACTAACTATGGCTACACCTTC,CSVPSGGTTNYGYTF
TRBJ2-4,.,.,TRBV6-1,TGTGCCAGCAGTGCCCGCAGTAACCTAGCCAAAAACATTCAGTACTTC,CASSARSNLAKNIQYF
TRBJ2-1,.,.,TRBV2,TGTGCCAGCAGTGGCTTCCCTGCAGGGCAAAATGAGCAGTTCTTC,CASSGFPAGQNEQFF
TRBJ2-7,.,TRBD1,TRBV10-2,TGCGCCAGCAGTGAGGGGTATGGGGGACAGGGCCCCTACGAGCAGTACTTC,CASSEGYGGQGPYEQYF
TRBJ1-1,.,.,TRBV3-1/TRBV3-2,TGTGCCACCACATCCCGGGGGCGGGCTGAAGCTTTCTTT,CATTSRGRAEAFF
TRBJ2-7,.,.,TRBV19,TGTGCCAGTAGTATATCCGGGACAAGCTACGAGCAGTACTTC,CASSISGTSYEQYF
TRBJ1-5,once,.,TRBV7-8,TGTGCCAGCAGCCCAATTAAACCGTTCTCCCCTCTCCGTGGTGGGAGCAATCAGCCCCAGCATTTT,CASSPIKPFSPLRGGSNQPQHF
TRBJ1-1,.,.,TRBV3-1/TRBV3-2,TGTGCCAGCAGCCAAGCTGGGCGATTTTTCTTGGCTTTCTTT,CASSQAGRFFLAFF
TRBJ2-1,.,TRBD2,TRBV15,TGTGCCACCAGCAGAGATCTGACTAGCGGGAGTCAGTATGAGCAGTTCTTC,CATSRDLTSGSQYEQFF
TRBJ1-2,.,.,TRBV19,TGTGCCAGTAGTATAGAGCGTAACTATGGCTACACCTTC,CASSIERNYGYTF
TRBJ1-4,large,TRBD1,TRBV19,TGTGCCAGTAGTATAGGGACAGGGTATGAAAAACTGTTTTTT,CASSIGTGYEKLFF
TRBJ2-3,once,TRBD1,TRBV25-1,TGTGCCAGCAGTGATTCCCCGTGGGACAGGGGGGAAACAGATACGCAGTATTTT,CASSDSPWDRGETDTQYF
TRBJ2-1,.,.,TRBV7-8,TGTGCCAGCAGCTTAGAGTGGAATGCTTATGAGCAGTTCTTC,CASSLEWNAYEQFF
TRBJ2-7,.,TRBD1,TRBV4-1,TGCGCCAGCAGCCAAATACAGGGGTACGAGCAGTACTTC,CASSQIQGYEQYF
TRBJ1-1,.,.,TRBV11-3,TGTGCCAGCAGCTTAGATGGGTTACAGGGTGACATGGGGACGGCTTTCTTT,CASSLDGLQGDMGTAFF
TRBJ2-7,.,.,TRBV24-1,TGTGCCACCAGTGCCGCCGAGTTTTACGAGCAGTACTTC,CATSAAEFYEQYF
TRBJ1-6,.,.,TRBV7-9,TGTGCCAGCGGCCGAGTGAATTCACCCCTCCACTTT,CASGRVNSPLHF
TRBJ1-5,.,.,TRBV9,TGTGCCAGCAGCGTAGGGGACATCCGACAGCCCCAGCATTTT,CASSVGDIRQPQHF
TRBJ2-3,.,TRBD2,TRBV7-3,TGTGCCAGCAGCACGGGCGGGAAGCGGGGGACAGATACGCAGTATTTT,CASSTGGKRGTDTQYF
TRBJ1-4,.,.,TRBV21-1,TGTGCCAGCAGCAAAGTTGGAGAAAAACTGTTTTTT,CASSKVGEKLFF
TRBJ2-5,.,TRBD2,TRBV7-6,TGTGCCAGCAGCTTACCCAATAGCGGGGCGGAGACCCAGTACTTC,CASSLPNSGAETQYF
TRBJ2-7,.,TRBD2,TRBV7-9,TGTGCCAGCAGCCGGGACCGGGGGGCCTACGAGCAGTACTTC,CASSRDRGAYEQYF
TRBJ2-4,.,.,TRBV29-1,TGCTTTCTTCCGGGTCAGGGGAAGAACATTCAGTACTTC,CFLPGQGKNIQYF